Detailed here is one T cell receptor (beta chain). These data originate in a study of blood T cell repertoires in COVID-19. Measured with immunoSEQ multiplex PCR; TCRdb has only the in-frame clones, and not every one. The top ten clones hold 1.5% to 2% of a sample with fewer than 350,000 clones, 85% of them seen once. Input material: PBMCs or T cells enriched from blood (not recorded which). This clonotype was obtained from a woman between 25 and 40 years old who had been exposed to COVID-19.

The CDR3 DNA is TGTGCCAGCAGTTTTAGTACTGAAGCTTTCTTT. This codes for CASSFSTEAFF. This sequence joins TRBV12-3 or TRBV12-4 and TRBJ1-1; D gene ambiguous. Between the trimmed V and J ends, which lost 3 bases and 5 bases, there was a span of 4 bases. The CDR3 is 11 residues long.